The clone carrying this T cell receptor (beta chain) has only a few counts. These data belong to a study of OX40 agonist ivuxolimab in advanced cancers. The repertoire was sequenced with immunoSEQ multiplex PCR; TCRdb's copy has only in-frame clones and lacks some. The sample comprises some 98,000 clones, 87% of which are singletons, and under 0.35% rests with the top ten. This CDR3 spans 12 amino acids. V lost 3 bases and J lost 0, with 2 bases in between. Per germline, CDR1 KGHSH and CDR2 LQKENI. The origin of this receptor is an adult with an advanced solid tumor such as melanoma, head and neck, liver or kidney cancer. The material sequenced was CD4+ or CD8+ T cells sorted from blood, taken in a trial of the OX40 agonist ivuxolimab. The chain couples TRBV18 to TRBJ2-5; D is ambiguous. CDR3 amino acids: CASSPYQETQYF. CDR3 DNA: TGTGCCAGCTCACCGTACCAAGAGACCCAGTACTTC.